These 3 T cell receptor beta chains were sequenced from one sample in a study of cytomegalovirus exposure and HLA in healthy donors. PCR primers comprised 60 Vbeta and 13 Jbeta primers. Libraries were prepared by immunoSEQ multiplex PCR; TCRdb keeps only in-frame clonotypes and omits some of them. The data show about 200,000 clones, approximately 80% seen once. Sequenced input: PBMCs. These receptors were obtained from a woman aged 18-29 years in good health and CMV-seronegative.

CDR3: CASSFGTGFIVEETQYF. CDR3 nucleotides: TGTGCCAGCAGCTTCGGGACAGGGTTTATAGTAGAAGAGACCCAGTACTTC. The V gene is TRBV11-3, the J gene TRBJ2-5; 9 bases are shared with TRBD1. The CDR3 sequence is 17 residues long. CDR1 is SGHNT and CDR2 is YENEEA in the germline V gene. Trimming cost V 3 bases and J 3 bases; bases outside gene matches: 11.

The chain joins TRBV27 to TRBJ2-5; 9 positions match TRBD2. V lost 3 bases and J lost 2; bases outside the gene matches: 13. Germline CDR1 and CDR2: MNHEY and SMNVEV (reference sequence). The CDR3 consists of 18 residues. CDR3 sequence reads: CASSFRAATSGKQETQYF. The CDR3 bases are TGTGCCAGCAGTTTTCGGGCCGCGACTAGCGGCAAGCAAGAGACCCAGTACTTC.

The chain employs TRBV28 and TRBJ2-7, with D possibly matching TRBD1 (5 bases). With 3 bases removed from V and 2 bases from J, the gap between germline ends came to 8 bases. The CDR3 covers 13 residues. The germline CDR1 and CDR2 sequences are MDHEN and SYDVKM. The CDR3 sequence: CASSFGRAYEQYF. The CDR3 nucleotides are TGTGCCAGCAGTTTCGGCAGGGCCTACGAGCAGTACTTC.